Listed below are T cell receptor beta chains from one sample, sequenced in a study of shared clonotypes between healthy human individuals. Produced via immunoSEQ multiplex PCR; TCRdb's table is partial and in-frame only. Seen here are approximately 2.1 million clones, approximately 93% observed once, and the top ten hold under 0.45%. Sequenced material: naive CD4+ T cells from PBMCs. The source is a man younger than 30 in good health. Some clones in this sample may be carry-over from other donors' samples. Each CDR3 is given with its conserved first and last residue. Fields, in order: clone size, V gene, J gene, D gene, CDR3 protein, CDR3 DNA. A D gene is named only where the DNA matches it firmly. Not every row has a clone size; where given, it reads once, few, many or a size class.

-,TRBV4-1,TRBJ2-7,TRBD1,CASSQEGQKVYEQYF,TGCGCCAGCAGCCAAGAGGGACAGAAAGTGTACGAGCAGTACTTC
-,TRBV2,TRBJ2-7,TRBD2,CASSGILLAGLRGSYEQYF,TGTGCCAGCAGTGGGATACTACTAGCGGGTCTTCGAGGCTCCTACGAGCAGTACTTC
-,TRBV6-1,TRBJ2-2,-,CASRGVGANTGELFF,TGTGCCAGCAGGGGTGTCGGGGCGAACACCGGGGAGCTGTTTTTT
-,TRBV5-1,TRBJ2-1,TRBD2,CASSLVAGGDEQFF,TGCGCCAGCAGCTTGGTAGCGGGAGGGGATGAGCAGTTCTTC
-,TRBV5-1,TRBJ2-3,-,CASSPGFSVSNTDTQYF,TGCGCCAGCAGCCCCGGGTTTAGCGTCAGCAACACAGATACGCAGTATTTT
-,TRBV5-4,TRBJ2-7,-,CASSPGGQGVYEQYF,TGTGCCAGCAGCCCTGGAGGGCAGGGGGTCTACGAGCAGTACTTC
-,TRBV9,TRBJ2-5,TRBD1,CASSAGTAQETQYF,TGTGCCAGCAGCGCGGGGACAGCCCAAGAGACCCAGTACTTC
-,TRBV18,TRBJ1-2,-,CASTSQGYGYTF,TGTGCCAGCACGTCCCAGGGATATGGCTACACCTTC
-,TRBV2,TRBJ2-7,TRBD1,CASSDDRVPYEQYF,TGTGCCAGCAGTGACGACAGGGTCCCCTACGAGCAGTACTTC
few,TRBV2,TRBJ2-3,TRBD1,CASRRQGATDTQYF,TGTGCCAGCAGGAGACAGGGGGCTACAGATACGCAGTATTTT
-,TRBV5-4,TRBJ1-1,TRBD1,CASSTGQGARTEAFF,TGTGCCAGCAGCACCGGACAGGGGGCAAGGACTGAAGCTTTCTTT
-,TRBV2,TRBJ2-3,TRBD1,CASRSGTGEGDTQYF,TGTGCCAGCAGGTCCGGGACAGGGGAGGGAGATACGCAGTATTTT
-,TRBV5-1,TRBJ2-1,-,CASSAAVDNFHGQFF,TGCGCCAGCAGCGCAGCGGTCGATAATTTTCACGGGCAGTTCTTC